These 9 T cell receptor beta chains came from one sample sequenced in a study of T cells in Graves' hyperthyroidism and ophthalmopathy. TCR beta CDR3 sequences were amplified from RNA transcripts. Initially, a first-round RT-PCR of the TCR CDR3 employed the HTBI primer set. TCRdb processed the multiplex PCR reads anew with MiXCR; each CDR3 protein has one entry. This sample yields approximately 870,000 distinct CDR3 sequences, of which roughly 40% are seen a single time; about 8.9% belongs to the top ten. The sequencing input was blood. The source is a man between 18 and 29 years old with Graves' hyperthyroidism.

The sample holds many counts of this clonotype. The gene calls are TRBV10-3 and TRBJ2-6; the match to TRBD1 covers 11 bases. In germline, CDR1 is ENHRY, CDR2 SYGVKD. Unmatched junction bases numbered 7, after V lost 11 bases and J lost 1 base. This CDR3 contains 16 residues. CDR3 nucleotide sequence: TGTGCCTCCCGGACAGGGGGCTTTTCTGGGGCCAACGTCCTGACTTTC. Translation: CASRTGGFSGANVLTF.

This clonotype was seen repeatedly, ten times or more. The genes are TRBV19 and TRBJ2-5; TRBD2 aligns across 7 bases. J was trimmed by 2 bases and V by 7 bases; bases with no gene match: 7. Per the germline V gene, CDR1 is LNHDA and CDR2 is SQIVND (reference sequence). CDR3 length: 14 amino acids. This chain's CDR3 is CASTDGGSQETQYF. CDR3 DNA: TGTGCCAGTACCGATGGCGGGAGTCAAGAGACCCAGTACTTC.

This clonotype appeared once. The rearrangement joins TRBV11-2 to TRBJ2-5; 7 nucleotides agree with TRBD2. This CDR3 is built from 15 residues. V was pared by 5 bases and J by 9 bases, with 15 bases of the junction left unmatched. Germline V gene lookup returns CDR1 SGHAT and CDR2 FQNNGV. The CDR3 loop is CASSTYGGGLRSQYF. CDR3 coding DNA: TGTGCCAGCAGCACCTATGGGGGGGGGTTAAGGTCCCAGTACTTC.

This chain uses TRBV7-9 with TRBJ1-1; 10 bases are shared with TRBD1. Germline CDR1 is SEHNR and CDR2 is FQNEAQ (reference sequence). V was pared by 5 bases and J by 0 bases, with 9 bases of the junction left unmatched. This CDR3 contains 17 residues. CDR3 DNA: TGTGCCAGCAGCCCCGGGGACAGGGGATGGATGAACACTGAAGCTTTCTTT. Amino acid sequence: CASSPGDRGWMNTEAFF.

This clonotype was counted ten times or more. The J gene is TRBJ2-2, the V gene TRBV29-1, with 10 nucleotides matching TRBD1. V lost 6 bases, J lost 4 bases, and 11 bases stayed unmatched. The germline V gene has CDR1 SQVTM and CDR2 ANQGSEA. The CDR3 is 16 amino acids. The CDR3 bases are TGCAGCGTCCAAAGACAGGGGGCAATGGGCACCGGGGAGCTGTTTTTT. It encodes CSVQRQGAMGTGELFF.

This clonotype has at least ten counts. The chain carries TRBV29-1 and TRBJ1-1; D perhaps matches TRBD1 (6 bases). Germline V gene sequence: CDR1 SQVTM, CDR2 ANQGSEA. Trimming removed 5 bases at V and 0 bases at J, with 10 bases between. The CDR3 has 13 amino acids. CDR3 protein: CSVRGHLNTEAFF. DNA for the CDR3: TGCAGCGTTAGGGGACACCTGAACACTGAAGCTTTCTTT.

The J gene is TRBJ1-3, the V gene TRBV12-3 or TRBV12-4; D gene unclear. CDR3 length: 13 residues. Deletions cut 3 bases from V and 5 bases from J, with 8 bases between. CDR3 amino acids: CASSLSERNTIYF. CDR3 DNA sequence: TGTGCCAGCAGTTTGAGTGAGAGAAACACCATATATTTT.

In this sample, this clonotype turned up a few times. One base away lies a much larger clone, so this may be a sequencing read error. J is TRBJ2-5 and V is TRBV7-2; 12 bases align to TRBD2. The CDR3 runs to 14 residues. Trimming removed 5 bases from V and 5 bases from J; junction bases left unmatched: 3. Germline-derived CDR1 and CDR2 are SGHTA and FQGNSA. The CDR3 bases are TGTGCCAGCAGCCACGGGACTAGCGGGGAGACCCAGTACTTC. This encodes CASSHGTSGETQYF.

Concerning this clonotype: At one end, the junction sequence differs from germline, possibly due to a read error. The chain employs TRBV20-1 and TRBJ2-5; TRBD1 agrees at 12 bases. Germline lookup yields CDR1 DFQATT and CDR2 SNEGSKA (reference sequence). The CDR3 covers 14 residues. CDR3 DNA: TGCAGTGCAGACGGGACAGGGGGCGCGGAGACCCGGTACTTC. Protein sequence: CSADGTGGAETRYF.